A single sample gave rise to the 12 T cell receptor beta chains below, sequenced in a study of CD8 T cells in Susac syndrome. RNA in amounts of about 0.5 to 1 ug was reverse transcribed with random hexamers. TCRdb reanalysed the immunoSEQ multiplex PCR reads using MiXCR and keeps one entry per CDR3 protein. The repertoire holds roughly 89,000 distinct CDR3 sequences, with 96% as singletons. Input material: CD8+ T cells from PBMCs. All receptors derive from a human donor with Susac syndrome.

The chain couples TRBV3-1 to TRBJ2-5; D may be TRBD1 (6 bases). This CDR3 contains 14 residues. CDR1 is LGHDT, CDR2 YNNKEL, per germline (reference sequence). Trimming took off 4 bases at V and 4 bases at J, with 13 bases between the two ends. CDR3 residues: CASSPTRGTETQYF. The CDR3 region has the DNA TGTGCCAGCAGCCCGACCAGGGGTACAGAGACCCAGTACTTC.

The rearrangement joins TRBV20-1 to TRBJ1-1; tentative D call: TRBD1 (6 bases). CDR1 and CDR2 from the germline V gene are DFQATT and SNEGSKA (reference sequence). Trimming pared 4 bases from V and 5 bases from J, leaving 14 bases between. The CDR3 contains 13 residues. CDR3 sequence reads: CSAKTGYATEAFF. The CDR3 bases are TGCAGTGCTAAAACAGGGTACGCGACTGAAGCTTTCTTT.

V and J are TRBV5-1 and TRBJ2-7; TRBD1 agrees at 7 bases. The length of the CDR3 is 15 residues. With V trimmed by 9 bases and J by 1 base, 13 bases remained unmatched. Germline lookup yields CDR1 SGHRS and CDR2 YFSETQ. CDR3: CANFGQDHPSYEQYV. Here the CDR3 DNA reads TGCGCCAACTTTGGACAGGACCATCCATCCTACGAGCAGTACGTC.

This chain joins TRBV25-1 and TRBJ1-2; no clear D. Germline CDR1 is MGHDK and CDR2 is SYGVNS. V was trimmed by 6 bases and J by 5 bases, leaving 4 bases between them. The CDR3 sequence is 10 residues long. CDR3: CASRGYGYTF. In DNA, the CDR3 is TGTGCCAGCAGGGGTTATGGCTACACCTTC.

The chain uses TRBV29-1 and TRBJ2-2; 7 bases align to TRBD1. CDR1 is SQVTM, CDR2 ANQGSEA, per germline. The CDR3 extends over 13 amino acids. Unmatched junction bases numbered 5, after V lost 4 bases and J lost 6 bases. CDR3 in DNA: TGCAGCGTTGTAGACAGGGTTCCCGGGGAGCTGTTTTTT. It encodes CSVVDRVPGELFF.

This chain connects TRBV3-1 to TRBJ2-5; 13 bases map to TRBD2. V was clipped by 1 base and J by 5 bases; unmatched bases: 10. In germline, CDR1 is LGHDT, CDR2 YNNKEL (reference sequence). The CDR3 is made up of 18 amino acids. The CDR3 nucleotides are TGTGCCAGCAGCCAAGCCCTAACGACTAGCGGGAGGTTTGAGACCCAGTACTTC. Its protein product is CASSQALTTSGRFETQYF.

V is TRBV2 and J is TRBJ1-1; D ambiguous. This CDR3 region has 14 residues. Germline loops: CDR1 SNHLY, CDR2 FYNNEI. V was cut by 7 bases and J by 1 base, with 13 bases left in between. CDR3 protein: CASIGETTNTEAFF. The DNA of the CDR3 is TGTGCCAGCATAGGAGAGACCACGAACACTGAAGCTTTCTTT.

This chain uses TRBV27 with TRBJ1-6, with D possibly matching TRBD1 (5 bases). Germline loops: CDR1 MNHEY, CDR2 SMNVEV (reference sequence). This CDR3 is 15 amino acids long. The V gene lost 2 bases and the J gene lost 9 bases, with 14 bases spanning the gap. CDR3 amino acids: CASSLTVREGSPLHF. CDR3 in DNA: TGTGCCAGCAGTTTAACAGTCAGGGAAGGTTCACCCCTCCACTTT.

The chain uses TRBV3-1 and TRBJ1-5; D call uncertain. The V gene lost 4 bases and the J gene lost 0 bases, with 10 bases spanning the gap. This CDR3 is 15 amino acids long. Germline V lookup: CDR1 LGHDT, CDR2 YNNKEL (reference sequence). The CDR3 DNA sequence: TGTGCCAGCAGCCCAGGCACCTCTAGCAATCAGCCCCAGCATTTT. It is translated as CASSPGTSSNQPQHF.

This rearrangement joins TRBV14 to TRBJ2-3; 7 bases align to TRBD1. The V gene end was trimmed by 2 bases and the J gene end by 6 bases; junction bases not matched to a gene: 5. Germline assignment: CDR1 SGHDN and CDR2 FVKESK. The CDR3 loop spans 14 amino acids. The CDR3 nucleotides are TGTGCCAGCAGCCAAAGACAGGGTCGGGATACGCAGTATTTT. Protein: CASSQRQGRDTQYF.

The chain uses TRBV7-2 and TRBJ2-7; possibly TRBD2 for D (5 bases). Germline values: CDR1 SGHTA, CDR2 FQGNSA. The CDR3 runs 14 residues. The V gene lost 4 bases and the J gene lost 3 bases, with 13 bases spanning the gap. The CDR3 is CASSSLSGNYEQYF. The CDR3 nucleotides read TGTGCCAGCAGCTCCCTTTCCGGGAACTACGAGCAGTACTTC.

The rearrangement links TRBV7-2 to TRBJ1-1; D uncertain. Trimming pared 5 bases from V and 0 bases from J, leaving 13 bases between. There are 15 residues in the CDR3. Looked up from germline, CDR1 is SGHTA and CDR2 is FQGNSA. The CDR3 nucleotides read TGTGCCAGCAGCGTACTGTGGGTTGTGAACACTGAAGCTTTCTTT. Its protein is CASSVLWVVNTEAFF.